This TCR beta chain appears in the sequencing data of a study of human T cells and chemical hapten exposure. On the study more broadly: Researchers reported sensitizing a roughly 2 cm by roughly 2 cm upper inner arm skin site with 2% DPC. Findings and limits, study-wide: PT1 expanded TCR numbers tracked positively with patch test score.

Specified time point: patch test 3, about 24 weeks after DPC sensitization. Treatment described: therapeutic diphenylcyclopropenone sensitization with weekly scalp DPC. Ahead of applying each patch test, blood was sampled. The junction had 1 base not matched to a gene; V was cut back by 3 bases and J by 2 bases. The CDR3 runs 15 residues. Looked up from germline, CDR1 is MDHEN and CDR2 is SYDVKM. During construction of the library, unique molecular identifiers were attached to individual cDNA molecules for quantitative, reproducible TCR counting. In TCRdb, the RACE reads were re-called with MiXCR into one record per CDR3 protein. The data contain over 100,000 distinct CDR3 sequences, approximately 11% of them singletons. Of note for this clonotype: Its antigen is unknown.

This sequence originates from a woman aged 45-59 years with alopecia areata. Some clones in this sample may be carry-over from other donors' samples. This sample comprised whole blood, obtained in connection with sensitization to the hapten diphenylcyclopropenone (DPC). The chain employs TRBV28 and TRBJ2-6, with TRBD2 identical over 7 bases. CDR3 DNA sequence: TGTGCCAGCAGTTTGGGAGGGACTGGGGCCAACGTCCTGACTTTC. It is translated as CASSLGGTGANVLTF.